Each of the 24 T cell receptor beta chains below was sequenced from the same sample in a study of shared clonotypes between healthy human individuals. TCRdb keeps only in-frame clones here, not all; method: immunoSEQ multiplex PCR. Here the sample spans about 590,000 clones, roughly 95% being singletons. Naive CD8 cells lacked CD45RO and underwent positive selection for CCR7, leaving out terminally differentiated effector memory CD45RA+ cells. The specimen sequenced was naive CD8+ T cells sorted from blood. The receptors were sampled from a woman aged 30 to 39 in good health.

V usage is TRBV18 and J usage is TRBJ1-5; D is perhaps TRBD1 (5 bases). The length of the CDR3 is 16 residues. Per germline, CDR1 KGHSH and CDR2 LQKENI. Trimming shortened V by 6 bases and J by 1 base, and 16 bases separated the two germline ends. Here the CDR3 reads CASSRDRLGSNQPQHF. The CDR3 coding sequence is TGTGCCAGCTCTCGGGACCGCTTGGGGAGCAATCAGCCCCAGCATTTT.

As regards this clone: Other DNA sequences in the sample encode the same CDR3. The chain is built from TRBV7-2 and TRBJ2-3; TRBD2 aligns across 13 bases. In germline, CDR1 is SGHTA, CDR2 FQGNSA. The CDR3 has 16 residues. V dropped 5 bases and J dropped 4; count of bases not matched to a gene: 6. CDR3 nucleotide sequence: TGTGCCAGCAGCCCAAGGACTAGCGGGAGAGCAGATACGCAGTATTTT. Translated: CASSPRTSGRADTQYF. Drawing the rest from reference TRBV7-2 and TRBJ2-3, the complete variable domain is GAGVSQSPSNKVTEKGKDVELRCDPISGHTALYWYRQSLGQGLEFLIYFQGNSAPDKSGLPSDRFSAERTGGSVSTLTIQRTQQEDSAVYLCASSPRTSGRADTQYFGPGTRLTVL.

The CDR3 region has the DNA TGTGCCAGCGGCCCCTCCGGACAGGGGTATCAAGAGACCCAGTACTTC. This encodes CASGPSGQGYQETQYF. J is TRBJ2-5 and V is TRBV28; 9 bases are shared with TRBD1. The CDR3 length is 16 residues. The J segment lost 2 bases and the V segment lost 8 bases, leaving 12 bases of the junction unmatched. Germline V gene lookup returns CDR1 MDHEN and CDR2 SYDVKM.

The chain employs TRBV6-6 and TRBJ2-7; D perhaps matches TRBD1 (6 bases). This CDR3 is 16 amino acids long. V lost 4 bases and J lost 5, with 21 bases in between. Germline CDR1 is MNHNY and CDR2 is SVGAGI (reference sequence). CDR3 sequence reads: CASSSTIGAGVNEQYF. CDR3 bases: TGTGCCAGCAGTTCCACCATTGGGGCAGGGGTTAACGAGCAGTACTTC.

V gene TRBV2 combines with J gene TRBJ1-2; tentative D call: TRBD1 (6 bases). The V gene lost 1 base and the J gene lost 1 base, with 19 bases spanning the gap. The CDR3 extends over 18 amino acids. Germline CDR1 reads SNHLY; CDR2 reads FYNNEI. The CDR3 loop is CASSEEGGPGPNNYGYTF. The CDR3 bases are TGTGCCAGCAGTGAAGAAGGGGGGCCCGGTCCTAATAACTATGGCTACACCTTC.

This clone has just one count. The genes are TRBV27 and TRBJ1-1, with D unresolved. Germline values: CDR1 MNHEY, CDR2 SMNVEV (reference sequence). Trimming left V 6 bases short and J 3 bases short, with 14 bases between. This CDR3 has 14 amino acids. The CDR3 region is CASSMAGGYTEAFF. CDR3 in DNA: TGTGCCAGCAGCATGGCGGGAGGGTACACTGAAGCTTTCTTT.

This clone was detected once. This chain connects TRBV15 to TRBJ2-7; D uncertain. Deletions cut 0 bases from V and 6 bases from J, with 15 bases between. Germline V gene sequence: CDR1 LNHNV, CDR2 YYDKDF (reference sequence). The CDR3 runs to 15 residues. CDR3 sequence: CATSRDTLVVLEQYF. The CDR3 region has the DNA TGTGCCACCAGCAGAGATACCCTGGTGGTTCTCGAGCAGTACTTC.

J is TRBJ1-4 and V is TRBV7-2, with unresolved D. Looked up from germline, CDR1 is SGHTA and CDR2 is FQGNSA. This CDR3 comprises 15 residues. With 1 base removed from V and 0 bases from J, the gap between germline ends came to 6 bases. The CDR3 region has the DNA TGTGCCAGCAGCTTAGTGTGGTCAACTAATGAAAAACTGTTTTTT. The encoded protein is CASSLVWSTNEKLFF.

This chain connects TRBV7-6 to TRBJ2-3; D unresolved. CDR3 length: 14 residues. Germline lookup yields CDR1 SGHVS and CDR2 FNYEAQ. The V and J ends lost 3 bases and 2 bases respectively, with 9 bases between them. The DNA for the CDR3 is TGTGCCAGCAGCTTGACGACTGACACAGATACGCAGTATTTT. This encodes CASSLTTDTDTQYF.

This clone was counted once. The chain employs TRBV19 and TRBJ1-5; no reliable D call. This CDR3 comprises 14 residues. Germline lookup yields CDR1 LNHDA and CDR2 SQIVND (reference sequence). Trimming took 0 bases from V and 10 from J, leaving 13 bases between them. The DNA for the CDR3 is TGTGCCAGTAGTATAGATCTGGAGAGCCAACCCCAGCATTTT. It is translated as CASSIDLESQPQHF.

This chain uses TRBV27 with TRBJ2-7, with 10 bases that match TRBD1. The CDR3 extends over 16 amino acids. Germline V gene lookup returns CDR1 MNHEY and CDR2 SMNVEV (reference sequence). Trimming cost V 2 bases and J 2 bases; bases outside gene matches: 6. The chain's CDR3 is CASSLAPGTGAYEQYF. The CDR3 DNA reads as TGTGCCAGCAGTTTAGCCCCCGGGACAGGGGCCTACGAGCAGTACTTC.

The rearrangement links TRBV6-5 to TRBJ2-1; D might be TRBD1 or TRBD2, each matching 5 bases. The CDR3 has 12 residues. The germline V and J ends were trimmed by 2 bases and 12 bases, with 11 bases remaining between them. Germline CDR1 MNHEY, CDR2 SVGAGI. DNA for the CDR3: TGTGCCAGCAGTTACGAAGGGACGGGGCAGTTCTTC. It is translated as CASSYEGTGQFF.

The CDR3 loop is CASSSGPMNTEAFF. The CDR3 coding sequence is TGCGCCAGCAGTTCGGGACCCATGAACACTGAAGCTTTCTTT. This chain uses TRBV10-1 with TRBJ1-1, with a possible D match to TRBD1 (5 bases). V was shortened by 5 bases and J by 0 bases, with 10 bases between the two germline ends. From germline, CDR1 is WNHNN and CDR2 SYGVQD (reference sequence). The CDR3 spans 14 residues.

DNA of the CDR3: TGTGCCAGCAGCTACCAAGGGGCCCCCTGGGAGCAGTACTTC. It specifies CASSYQGAPWEQYF. The rearrangement links TRBV4-2 to TRBJ2-7; tentatively, D is TRBD1 (5 bases). There are 14 residues in the CDR3. The V gene's germline CDR1 is LGHNA and CDR2 YNFKEQ. Trimming took 5 bases from V and 7 from J, leaving 18 bases between them.

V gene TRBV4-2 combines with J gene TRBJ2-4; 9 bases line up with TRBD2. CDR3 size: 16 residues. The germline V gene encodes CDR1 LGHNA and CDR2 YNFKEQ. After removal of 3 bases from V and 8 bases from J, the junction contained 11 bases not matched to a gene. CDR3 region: CASSQYGGRGADIQYF. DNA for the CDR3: TGTGCCAGCAGCCAGTATGGCGGGAGGGGTGCGGACATTCAGTACTTC.

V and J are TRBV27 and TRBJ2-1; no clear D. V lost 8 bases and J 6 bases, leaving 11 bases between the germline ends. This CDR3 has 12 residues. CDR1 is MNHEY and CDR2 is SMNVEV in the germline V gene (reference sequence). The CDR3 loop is CASSNPTNEQFF. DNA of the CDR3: TGTGCCAGCTCGAACCCAACCAATGAGCAGTTCTTC.

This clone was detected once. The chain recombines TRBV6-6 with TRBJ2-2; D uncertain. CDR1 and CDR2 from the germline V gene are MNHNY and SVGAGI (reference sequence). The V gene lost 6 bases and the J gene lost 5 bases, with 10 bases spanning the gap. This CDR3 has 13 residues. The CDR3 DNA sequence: TGTGCCAGCAGCCCCGGGTGGACCGGGGAGCTGTTTTTT. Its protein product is CASSPGWTGELFF.

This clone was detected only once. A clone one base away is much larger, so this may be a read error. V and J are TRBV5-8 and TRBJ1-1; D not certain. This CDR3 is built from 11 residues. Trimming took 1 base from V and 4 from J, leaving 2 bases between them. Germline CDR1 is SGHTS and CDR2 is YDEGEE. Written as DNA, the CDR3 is TGTGCCAGCAGCTTGATCACTGAAGCTTTCTTT. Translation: CASSLITEAFF.

CDR3 DNA: TGTGCCAGCAGCGTGAGTGCGGGGGTCAACACCGGGGAGCTGTTTTTT. This gives the protein CASSVSAGVNTGELFF. The rearrangement uses TRBV9 and TRBJ2-2, with 7 bases lining up with TRBD2. This CDR3 spans 16 amino acids. Unmatched junction bases numbered 6, after V lost 2 bases and J lost 2 bases. CDR1 and CDR2 from the germline V gene are SGDLS and YYNGEE. Supplemented by reference TRBV9 and TRBJ2-2, the full variable domain reads DSGVTQTPKHLITATGQRVTLRCSPRSGDLSVYWYQQSLDQGLQFLIQYYNGEERAKGNILERFSAQQFPDLHSELNLSSLELGDSALYFCASSVSAGVNTGELFFGEGSRLTVL.

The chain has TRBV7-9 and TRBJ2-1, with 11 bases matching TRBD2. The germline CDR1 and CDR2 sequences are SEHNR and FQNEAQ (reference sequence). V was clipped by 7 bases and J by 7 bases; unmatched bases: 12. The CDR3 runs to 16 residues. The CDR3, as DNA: TGTGCCAGCACCGAGATTAGCGGGAGGGCTATGAATGAGCAGTTCTTC. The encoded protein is CASTEISGRAMNEQFF.

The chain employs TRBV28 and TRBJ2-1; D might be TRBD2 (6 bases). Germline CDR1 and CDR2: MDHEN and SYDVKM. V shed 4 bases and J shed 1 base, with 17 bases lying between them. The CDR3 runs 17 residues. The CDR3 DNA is TGTGCCAGCAGTTCACCTGCGGAGGGGTGGTCCTACAATGAGCAGTTCTTC. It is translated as CASSSPAEGWSYNEQFF.

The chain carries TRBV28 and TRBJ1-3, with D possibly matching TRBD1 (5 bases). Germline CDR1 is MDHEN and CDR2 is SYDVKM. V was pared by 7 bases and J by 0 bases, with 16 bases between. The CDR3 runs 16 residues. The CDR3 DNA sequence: TGTGCCAGCACCGGGACTTCCGAAAGCTCTGGAAACACCATATATTTT. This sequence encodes CASTGTSESSGNTIYF.

The CDR3 loop is CASSFGQGGETQYF. The CDR3 DNA reads TGTGCCAGCAGTTTCGGACAGGGTGGCGAGACCCAGTACTTC. The gene calls are TRBV27 and TRBJ2-5, with TRBD1 identical over 8 bases. V shed 3 bases and J 5 bases; nucleotides not matched to a gene: 5. In germline, CDR1 is MNHEY, CDR2 SMNVEV (reference sequence). There are 14 residues in the CDR3.

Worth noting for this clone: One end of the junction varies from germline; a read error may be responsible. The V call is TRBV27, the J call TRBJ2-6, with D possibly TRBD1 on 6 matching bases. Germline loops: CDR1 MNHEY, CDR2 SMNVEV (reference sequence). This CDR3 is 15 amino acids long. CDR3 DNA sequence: TGTGCCAGCAGCACAGGGATGGCTGGGGCCAGCGTCCTGACTTTC. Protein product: CASSTGMAGASVLTF.